A single TCR beta chain is shown here with its context. Its recognized antigen is unknown. Base qualities were left out, and no much larger clone turns up one base away. Each donor gave one peripheral blood draw, roughly 110 mL on average, collected into heparinised tubes. Using a panel that included CD45RO, CCR7, CD25, CD127, CD95 and CD27, naive, central memory, regulatory and stem cell-like memory CD4+ T cells were sorted on a BD FACSAria II. Purity was above 95% for every sorted population. Right away, PBMCs were isolated by Lymphoprep density gradient centrifugation and were stained directly, with no culture step. Samples were stained and sorted in pairs, with one healthy donor and one patient per experiment, so that batch effects were minimized. This sample is drawn from a study of beta chain features in type 1 diabetes (dated by TCRdb to about 2018). Background on the whole study: Mean age, gender distribution, total cell number and subset yield did not differ between patients and healthy donors. A total of over 95,000,000 sorted cells were examined across all samples, and RNA yield correlated strongly with the number of cells per subset. Regulatory and stem cell-like memory subsets were isolated from only 8 patients and about eight healthy donors, whereas naive and central memory subsets came from all 30 or so donors. The study compared TCRB repertoires of sorted circulating CD4+ T cell subsets between recently diagnosed type 1 diabetes patients and matched healthy donors. Here is what the overall study found, with its caveats: A moderate but significant shortening of TCRB CDR3 length was observed in type 1 diabetes patients in all four CD4+ subsets. Fewer insertions and more nucleotide deletions at VDJ recombination sites were observed in patients with type 1 diabetes, implying thymic rearrangement abnormalities. Naive, central memory and regulatory TCRB repertoires appeared to be more alike among patients than among healthy donors. HLA sub-analyses involved small numbers of individuals, so any influence of HLA type on TCRB rearrangement remained unresolved. PCR may preferentially amplify shorter templates, but because patient and control samples were amplified and corrected together, any resulting skew would affect both groups equally. Because cDNA rather than genomic DNA was sequenced, highly expressing activated cells could have been over-represented, although no difference in activation and CD3 levels was found between groups.

The CDR3 holds 16 amino acids from the cysteine to the phenylalanine. The only DNA kept is the CDR3, 48 bases in frame from the first base. CDR1 MNHEY and CDR2 SVGAGI are derived from the germline V gene. V is cut back by 1 base and J by 4 bases, with 4 bases in the junction unmatched. The entire isolated RNA was reverse transcribed using the High Capacity cDNA Reverse Transcription Kit, and thus expressed TCRB transcripts were sequenced. Deep immunoSEQ sequencing was applied to naive, central memory and regulatory T cell samples, giving an average of about 3.6 million total reads per sample. After sorted cells were lysed in RLT buffer, RNA was extracted with DNase-treated RNeasy Micro or Mini kits, with the choice depending on cell number. Each cell subset was processed on its own to prevent cross-contamination, while patient and healthy donor samples were processed together. The immunoSEQ multiplex PCR was used to amplify TCRB sequences from cDNA, generating 87-bp fragments that spanned the CDR3 region. Sequencing of the amplicons was done on the Illumina HiSeq platform. The authors' analysis ran thus. Synthetic template baselines were used to correct PCR bias computationally, reads within Hamming distance 2 were collapsed together, and singletons that could not be merged were discarded. Reads were aligned against IMGT to assign V, D and J genes, CDR3 length and insertions or deletions at six rearrangement sites. Clonotype counts were normalized to sorted cell number within each subset before computing true diversity and Gini coefficients with the tcR R package. The overlap coefficient, calculated on TCRB nucleotide sequences, was used to measure repertoire sharing. TCRdb obtained this table from immuneACCESS and retained in-frame rearrangements with V and J assigned. These tables miss some clones; where compared with another copy, unresolved V genes account for less than half of the shortfall, and the remainder is unexplained. The DNA was the basis for D and trimming; V, J and clone size are from that table. The sample contains roughly 100,000 clones, 25% to 35% of them found a single time. The ten largest account for less than 0.65% of the sample.

The V and J segments used are TRBV6-5 and TRBJ2-1; TRBD1 aligns with 10 central bases. The sample taken for sequencing was central memory CD4+ T cells from blood. This clonotype was sampled from a woman under 30 with type 1 diabetes. CDR3 region: CASSYWTGGPYNEQFF. The nucleotides are TGTGCCAGCAGTTACTGGACAGGGGGTCCTTACAATGAGCAGTTCTTC.